A selection of T cell receptor beta chains follows, all from one sample in a study of T-cell reconstitution after alpha-beta-depleted transplantation in children. TCRdb independently ran MiXCR on the PCR reads; one entry per CDR3 protein. The data show 45,000 to 60,000 distinct CDR3 sequences, approximately 52% seen once. Source: peripheral blood, taken before TCRalphabeta/CD19-depleted stem cell transplant. The receptors derive from a boy in the first two years of life with SCID, due to receive a stem cell transplant. The CDR3 runs from the conserved cysteine through the conserved F or W. A D gene is named only where the DNA matches it firmly. Only part of the rows carry a size: once, few, many, or a class if the clone is expanded.

V gene,clone size,D gene,J gene,CDR3 protein,CDR3 DNA
TRBV4-2,NA,NA,TRBJ2-1,CAISPGGSNNEQFF,TGTGCCATCAGCCCTGGGGGGTCAAACAATGAGCAGTTCTTC
TRBV7-2,few,NA,TRBJ2-3,CASSLEFTQYF,TGTGCCAGCAGCTTAGAGTTCACGCAGTATTTT
TRBV10-2,NA,TRBD2,TRBJ2-3,CASTRLGWEGTDTQYF,TGCGCCAGCACTAGGCTCGGCTGGGAGGGAACAGATACGCAGTATTTT
TRBV10-1,NA,NA,TRBJ2-3,CASSEVPGRRTDTQYF,TGCGCCAGCAGTGAGGTTCCGGGACGAAGGACAGATACGCAGTATTTT
TRBV7-2,few,TRBD1,TRBJ1-5,CASSHGQGRQPQHF,TGTGCCAGCAGCCATGGACAGGGAAGACAGCCCCAGCATTTT
TRBV4-2,NA,NA,TRBJ1-2,CASSQTAGPANYGYTF,TGTGCCAGCAGCCAGACCGCGGGGCCCGCTAACTATGGCTACACCTTC
TRBV27,NA,NA,TRBJ1-5,CASSPVPNGNQPQHF,TGTGCCAGCAGTCCCGTTCCAAATGGCAATCAGCCCCAGCATTTT
TRBV7-6,once,TRBD2,TRBJ2-7,CARSLTSGDEQYF,TGTGCCCGCAGCTTGACTAGCGGGGACGAGCAGTACTTC
TRBV10-3,NA,TRBD1,TRBJ2-1,CAIGEVRQGPFF,TGTGCCATCGGCGAGGTTAGACAGGGACCGTTCTTC
TRBV5-5,NA,TRBD2,TRBJ2-3,CASSLAVTSGGTDTQYF,TGTGCCAGCAGCTTGGCCGTGACTAGCGGGGGCACAGATACGCAGTATTTT
TRBV7-9,NA,NA,TRBJ2-1,CASSFARLVNEQFF,TGTGCCAGCAGCTTTGCTCGACTAGTCAATGAGCAGTTCTTC